The clone carrying this T cell receptor beta chain was seen only once. The antigen remains unidentified. This entry belongs to a study of shared clonotypes between healthy human individuals. Whole-study findings and limits: Blood was the only sampled material, and tissue repertoires likely differ. Unshared clonotypes carried lower generation probabilities than those common to all four donors.

The test was conducted at deep level. Measured with immunoSEQ multiplex PCR; TCRdb has only the in-frame clones, and not every one. The profile shows about 1.5 million clones, 98% of them singletons. Germline lookup yields CDR1 KGHSH and CDR2 LQKENI. Trimming stripped 6 bases from V and 7 bases from J, with 13 bases between. The CDR3 is 12 residues long. The sequence derives from a man aged 25 to 40 in good health. The V and J genes are TRBV18 and TRBJ2-7; no definite D call. The sequenced sample was naive CD4+ T cells sorted from blood. Subset described: CD45RA+ positively selected. CDR3: CASSLGDGEQYF. The CDR3 nucleotides read TGTGCCAGCTCCCTGGGTGACGGAGAGCAGTACTTC.